One TCR beta chain is described in this entry. Its target is not known. The data derive from a study of response to subunit inactivated influenza vaccine. Overall study findings and caveats: After each seasonal influenza vaccination, few new T cells are recruited, the authors suggested.

TCRdb redid the calling of the RT-PCR reads with MiXCR, one entry per CDR3 protein. Of about 700,000 distinct CDR3 sequences in the sample, about 14% were seen once. V was pared by 0 bases and J by 0 bases, with 13 bases between. Germline V lookup: CDR1 SGHDT, CDR2 YYEEEE. The CDR3 extends over 16 amino acids. This material consisted of PBMCs from blood, taken 14 to 15 days before vaccination. This TCR was recovered from a man aged 45-60 years who received an inactivated influenza vaccine. The rearrangement joins TRBV5-6 to TRBJ2-7; D perhaps matches TRBD2 (5 bases). The CDR3 DNA sequence: TGTGCCAGCAGCTTGGACCCTGGAGGTATCTCCTACGAGCAGTACTTC. Translation gives CASSLDPGGISYEQYF.